A single sample is the source of the 17 T cell receptor beta chains below, sequenced in a study of T cells in Graves' hyperthyroidism and ophthalmopathy (dated by TCRdb to the late 2010s). Libraries were constructed by multiplex PCR. These reads were obtained on an Illumina HiSeq 2000. TCR beta CDR3 regions were amplified from RNA transcripts. The TCR CDR3 was subjected to a first round of RT-PCR using the HTBI primer set and the Qiagen OneStep RT-PCR kit. TCRdb redid the processing of the public reads, applying fastp at Q25 and MiXCR, and retained in-frame beta chains. For every CDR3 protein sequence, its rows merge into one entry that carries the most common genes and DNA. The sample records 300,000 to 450,000 distinct CDR3 sequences, about 15% of which are singletons. The top ten constitute 9.5% to 11% of the sample. The sample comprised blood. The receptors stem from a woman in her sixties or seventies with Graves' hyperthyroidism.

This clonotype was seen many times. This chain joins TRBV18 and TRBJ2-5, with 7 bases matching TRBD2. This CDR3 is built from 16 residues. The germline V gene has CDR1 KGHSH and CDR2 LQKENI. Trimming cost V 9 bases and J 5 bases; bases outside gene matches: 18. The CDR3 is CASTPPVAGVAETQYF. CDR3 sequence (DNA): TGTGCCAGTACCCCCCCGGTCGCGGGAGTGGCGGAGACCCAGTACTTC.

The DNA for the CDR3 is TGTGCCACCAGTGATTTGGCCGGGGGGGCTATGGGGACCCAGTACTTC. This codes for CATSDLAGGAMGTQYF. J is TRBJ2-5 and V is TRBV24-1, with 8 bases lining up with TRBD2. The CDR3 runs 16 residues. V lost 0 bases to trimming and J lost 7 bases; unmatched junction nucleotides: 9. CDR1 and CDR2 from the germline V gene are KGHDR and SFDVKD.

This clonotype was detected ten times or more. The chain couples TRBV11-3 to TRBJ2-1, with D uncertain. The V end lost 5 bases, the J end lost 6 bases, and 14 bases lay between the germline ends. Germline-derived CDR1 and CDR2 are SGHNT and YENEEA. The CDR3 runs to 14 residues. The CDR3 spells CASSPTTATNEQFF. The CDR3 nucleotides read TGTGCCAGCAGCCCAACCACGGCCACCAATGAGCAGTTCTTC.

The gene calls are TRBV7-6 and TRBJ1-2, with D maybe TRBD1 (5 bases). There are 17 residues in the CDR3. CDR1 is SGHVS, CDR2 FNYEAQ, per germline. Trimming shortened V by 5 bases and J by 2 bases, and 21 bases separated the two germline ends. This chain's CDR3 is CASSPIVGGDLNYGYTF. Written as DNA, the CDR3 is TGTGCCAGCAGCCCGATAGTCGGTGGGGACCTCAACTATGGCTACACCTTC.

J is TRBJ2-5 and V is TRBV9; TRBD1 matches 7 bases. V shed 0 bases and J 2 bases; nucleotides not matched to a gene: 4. This CDR3 is 15 amino acids long. Per the germline V gene, CDR1 is SGDLS and CDR2 is YYNGEE. In nucleotides, the CDR3 is TGTGCCAGCAGCGTAGGTCCACAGGGGCAAGAGACCCAGTACTTC. This translates into CASSVGPQGQETQYF. Using reference TRBV9 and TRBJ2-5 for the parts outside the CDR3, the full variable domain is DSGVTQTPKHLITATGQRVTLRCSPRSGDLSVYWYQQSLDQGLQFLIQYYNGEERAKGNILERFSAQQFPDLHSELNLSSLELGDSALYFCASSVGPQGQETQYFGPGTRLLVL.

This clonotype was seen a few times. The chain carries TRBV5-1 and TRBJ1-5; D gene uncertain. With 8 bases removed from V and 3 bases from J, the gap between germline ends came to 18 bases. Germline values: CDR1 SGHRS, CDR2 YFSETQ. This CDR3 is built from 15 residues. CDR3 DNA sequence: TGCGCCAGTTCTCCGGAAGATTGGGTCAATCAGCCCCAGCATTTT. Translating gives CASSPEDWVNQPQHF.

The table lists this clonotype with many counts. The chain joins TRBV12-3 or TRBV12-4 to TRBJ1-2; D gene ambiguous. V shed 6 bases and J shed 7 bases, with 18 bases lying between them. This CDR3 is 14 amino acids long. The chain's CDR3 is CASSQAAAPGGYTF. The CDR3 bases are TGTGCCAGCAGCCAGGCGGCCGCCCCGGGTGGCTACACCTTC.

This clonotype was observed many times. This chain uses TRBV9 with TRBJ1-1, with 7 positions matching TRBD1. Losses at the gene ends were 3 bases for V and 1 base for J; bases not matched to a gene: 3. CDR3 size: 14 residues. In germline, CDR1 is SGDLS, CDR2 YYNGEE. CDR3 protein: CASSGGQQNTEAFF. CDR3 DNA: TGTGCCAGCAGCGGGGGACAGCAGAACACTGAAGCTTTCTTT.

The table lists this clonotype with a few counts. The rearrangement uses TRBV4-2 and TRBJ2-2; D unclear. CDR1 and CDR2 (germline): LGHNA, YNFKEQ. This CDR3 comprises 14 residues. Between the trimmed V and J ends, which lost 4 bases and 6 bases, there was a span of 12 bases. CDR3 loop: CASSPVDDAGELFF. CDR3 nucleotide sequence: TGTGCCAGCAGCCCCGTGGACGACGCCGGGGAGCTGTTTTTT.

The chain carries TRBV3-1 and TRBJ2-3; 11 nucleotides match TRBD2. CDR3 length: 19 residues. V gave up 6 bases and J gave up 3 bases; unmatched junction bases: 17. Germline lookup yields CDR1 LGHDT and CDR2 YNNKEL (reference sequence). CDR3 region: CASSPPGTSGGFLTDTQYF. DNA of the CDR3: TGTGCCAGCAGTCCACCCGGGACTAGCGGCGGGTTCCTAACAGATACGCAGTATTTT.

This clonotype has ten or more counts. This chain links TRBV6-1 with TRBJ1-1; D is unresolved. The CDR3 runs 14 residues. The germline CDR1 and CDR2 sequences are MNHNS and SASEGT. Trimming cost V 0 bases and J 0 bases, with 5 bases left between them. Here the CDR3 DNA reads TGTGCCAGCAGTGAAGCCTTGATGAACACTGAAGCTTTCTTT. Amino acids: CASSEALMNTEAFF.

This clonotype was detected ten times or more. The J gene is TRBJ2-5, the V gene TRBV6-2 or TRBV6-3; 9 nucleotides match TRBD2. The V and J ends lost 4 bases and 2 bases, in that order; junction bases with no gene match: 2. Germline CDR1 reads MNHEY; CDR2 reads SVGEGT. This CDR3 contains 14 residues. The CDR3: CASSWTSVQETQYF. The CDR3 DNA is TGTGCCAGCAGTTGGACTAGCGTACAAGAGACCCAGTACTTC.

This clonotype appeared many times. V gene TRBV5-1 combines with J gene TRBJ2-1; 9 nucleotides agree with TRBD1. V dropped 2 bases and J dropped 5; count of bases not matched to a gene: 5. Germline values: CDR1 SGHRS, CDR2 YFSETQ. This CDR3 spans 15 amino acids. This CDR3 reads CASSFSGQGHNEQFF. CDR3 sequence (DNA): TGCGCCAGCAGCTTTTCGGGACAGGGCCACAATGAGCAGTTCTTC.

The chain is built from TRBV6-5 and TRBJ2-1; a weak D match, TRBD1 (5 bases). Germline CDR1 MNHEY, CDR2 SVGAGI. The CDR3 is 13 residues long. Trimming pared 2 bases from V and 12 bases from J, leaving 14 bases between. As DNA, the CDR3 is TGTGCCAGCAGTTACGGGGCGGCCGATTCGCAGTTCTTC. Its protein product is CASSYGAADSQFF.

The chain has TRBV12-3 or TRBV12-4 and TRBJ2-3, with 8 bases identical to TRBD2. The ends lost 6 bases at V and 0 bases at J; junction bases unmatched: 11. The CDR3 runs to 17 residues. CDR3 DNA: TGTGCCAGCAGCTTGACCCCTCCTAGCGGGAGCACAGATACGCAGTATTTT. Translating it yields CASSLTPPSGSTDTQYF.

There are many counts of this clonotype. The rearrangement uses TRBV6-1 and TRBJ2-1, with D perhaps matching TRBD1 or TRBD2 (6 bases each). CDR3 length: 15 amino acids. Trimming left V 8 bases short and J 7 bases short, with 21 bases between. CDR1 is MNHNS and CDR2 is SASEGT in the germline V gene. CDR3 bases: TGTGCCAGCGGGGGGTTCGGTTCAGGGGAGAATGAGCAGTTCTTC. Its translation: CASGGFGSGENEQFF.

The V gene is TRBV11-2, the J gene TRBJ2-7; D is unresolved. This CDR3 comprises 15 residues. The germline CDR1 and CDR2 sequences are SGHAT and FQNNGV. V lost 0 bases and J lost 0, with 9 bases in between. The CDR3 DNA sequence: TGTGCCAGCAGCTTAGATACCAGCGACTCCTACGAGCAGTACTTC. Protein: CASSLDTSDSYEQYF.